This is a list of T cell receptor beta chains from one sample in a study of PD-1 blockade in classical Hodgkin lymphoma. Here immunoSEQ multiplex PCR was the method, and the copy in TCRdb shows in-frame clones only, minus some. The table records roughly 50,000 clones, around nine tenths of them present only once. Sequenced here: peripheral blood mononuclear cells (PBMCs), sampled before the fourth cycle of nivolumab. The receptors shown here come from a human donor with classical Hodgkin lymphoma. Both conserved end residues are part of each CDR3. The order of the fields is D gene, clone size, J gene, V gene, CDR3 protein, CDR3 DNA. D genes are given only for firm matches. Clone sizes are given selectively: once, few, many, or a class where the clone is expanded.

>TRBD1|-|TRBJ2-2|TRBV28
CASSPTGERTGELFF
TGTGCCAGCAGCCCGACAGGGGAAAGGACCGGGGAGCTGTTTTTT
>TRBD1|-|TRBJ1-1|TRBV18
CASSPVKGAMNTEAFF
TGTGCCAGCTCACCGGTGAAGGGGGCCATGAACACTGAAGCTTTCTTT
>-|-|TRBJ1-5|TRBV27
CASSFKGSNQPQHF
TGTGCCAGCAGTTTTAAAGGAAGCAATCAGCCCCAGCATTTT
>TRBD2|-|TRBJ2-7|TRBV19
CASSIEAGVVYEQYF
TGTGCCAGTAGTATAGAGGCGGGGGTAGTGTACGAGCAGTACTTC
>-|-|TRBJ1-1|TRBV6-1
CASSEYSTEAFF
TGTGCCAGCAGTGAATACTCCACTGAAGCTTTCTTT
>-|-|TRBJ2-5|TRBV5-4
CASSRERGGETQYF
TGTGCCAGCAGTCGAGAGAGGGGGGGCGAGACCCAGTACTTC
>TRBD1|once|TRBJ2-7|TRBV28
CASSLQGETGREQYF
TGTGCCAGCAGTCTTCAGGGGGAAACGGGGCGCGAGCAGTACTTC
>TRBD1|-|TRBJ1-6|TRBV6-4
CASSEGTGGNSPLHF
TGTGCCAGCAGTGAAGGGACAGGGGGGAATTCACCCCTCCACTTT
>-|-|TRBJ1-3|TRBV15
CATSREAGNTIYF
TGTGCCACCAGCAGAGAAGCTGGAAACACCATATATTTT
>TRBD1|-|TRBJ1-5|TRBV19
CASSTGQAPQPQHF
TGTGCCAGTAGTACTGGACAGGCCCCTCAGCCCCAGCATTTT